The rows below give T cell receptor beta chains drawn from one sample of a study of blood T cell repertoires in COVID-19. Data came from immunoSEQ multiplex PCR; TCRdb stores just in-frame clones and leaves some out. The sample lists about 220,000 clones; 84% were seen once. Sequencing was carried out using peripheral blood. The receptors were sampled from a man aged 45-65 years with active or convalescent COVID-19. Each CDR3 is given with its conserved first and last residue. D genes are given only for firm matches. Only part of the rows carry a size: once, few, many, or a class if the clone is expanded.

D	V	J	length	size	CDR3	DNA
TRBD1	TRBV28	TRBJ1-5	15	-	CASSPRDRANQPQHF	TGTGCCAGCAGCCCCCGGGACAGAGCCAATCAGCCCCAGCATTTT
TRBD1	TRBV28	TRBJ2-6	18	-	CASSLQGQGRFRANVLTF	TGTGCCAGCAGTTTACAGGGACAGGGGAGGTTTAGGGCCAACGTCCTGACTTTC
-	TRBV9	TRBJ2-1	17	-	CASSAPGLTSSYNEQFF	TGTGCCAGCAGCGCACCGGGACTTACGAGCTCCTACAATGAGCAGTTCTTC
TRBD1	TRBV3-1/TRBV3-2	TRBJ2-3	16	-	CASSTEDRVPTDTQYF	TGTGCCAGCAGCACCGAGGACAGGGTCCCGACAGATACGCAGTATTTT
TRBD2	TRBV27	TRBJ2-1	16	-	CASGPLTAGGPLKQFF	TGTGCCAGTGGCCCTCTTACGGCGGGAGGGCCCCTTAAGCAGTTCTTC
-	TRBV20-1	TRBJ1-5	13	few	CSASRTPFGTQHF	TGCAGTGCTAGTAGGACACCCTTTGGGACCCAGCATTTT
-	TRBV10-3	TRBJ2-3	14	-	CAIRNREATDTQYF	TGTGCCATCAGAAACCGAGAGGCGACAGATACGCAGTATTTT
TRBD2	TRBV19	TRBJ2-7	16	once	CASSIGTSGRPYEQYF	TGTGCCAGTAGTATTGGGACTAGCGGGAGGCCCTACGAGCAGTACTTC
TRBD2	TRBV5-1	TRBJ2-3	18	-	CASSLGGLAGGVTDTQYF	TGCGCCAGCAGCTTGGGAGGACTAGCGGGGGGAGTCACAGATACGCAGTATTTT
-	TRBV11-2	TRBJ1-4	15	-	CASSEKQAAYEKLFF	TGTGCCAGCAGCGAAAAACAGGCGGCGTATGAAAAACTGTTTTTT
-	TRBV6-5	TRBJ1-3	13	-	CASTPSEGNTIYF	TGTGCCAGCACGCCGAGCGAGGGAAACACCATATATTTT
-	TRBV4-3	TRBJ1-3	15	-	CASSQGPRVGNTIYF	TGCGCCAGCAGCCAAGGCCCGCGGGTGGGAAACACCATATATTTT
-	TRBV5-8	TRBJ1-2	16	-	CASSSDRVPLGYGYTF	TGTGCCAGCAGCTCCGACAGAGTCCCTTTGGGCTATGGCTACACCTTC
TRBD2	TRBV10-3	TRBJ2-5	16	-	CAISEGERGLRETQYF	TGTGCCATCAGTGAGGGGGAGCGGGGGCTGAGAGAGACCCAGTACTTC
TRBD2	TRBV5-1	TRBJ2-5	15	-	CASSGASGGSGTQYF	TGCGCCAGCTCCGGGGCTAGCGGGGGATCGGGTACCCAGTACTTC
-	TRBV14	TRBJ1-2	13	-	CASSPGHLEGYTF	TGTGCCAGCAGCCCCGGACATTTAGAGGGCTACACCTTC
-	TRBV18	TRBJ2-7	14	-	CASSPTPTSSEQYF	TGTGCCAGCTCACCTACTCCGACTAGTTCCGAGCAGTACTTC
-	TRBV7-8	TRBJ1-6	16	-	CASSSPSTDYNSPLHF	TGTGCCAGCAGCTCCCCCTCGACTGATTATAATTCACCCCTCCACTTT